This entry describes one T cell receptor beta chain. No antigen is known for it. This entry belongs to a study of human thymus T cells. Whole-study findings and limits: As related research reported, thymic repertoires overlapped highly among unrelated individuals. It looked as if thymic and blood repertoires used V and J genes in a biased way.

Germline-derived CDR1 and CDR2 are LNHNV and YYDKDF (reference sequence). The CDR3 sequence is 17 residues long. Trimming shortened V by 0 bases and J by 0 bases, and 13 bases separated the two germline ends. Only in-frame clones appear in the TCRdb table, and some are missing; sequencing was by immunoSEQ multiplex PCR. The sample lists tens of thousands of clones, 85% to 95% occurring once. It was from resections taken during corrective heart surgery that the thymus tissue came. The chain uses TRBV15 and TRBJ2-3; no clear D. Sequenced material: thymus tissue. This receptor was taken from a girl under two years old with a congenital heart defect but otherwise immunologically healthy. CDR3 sequence reads: CATSRDISDPSTDTQYF. Written as DNA, the CDR3 is TGTGCCACCAGCAGAGATATAAGCGACCCTAGCACAGATACGCAGTATTTT.